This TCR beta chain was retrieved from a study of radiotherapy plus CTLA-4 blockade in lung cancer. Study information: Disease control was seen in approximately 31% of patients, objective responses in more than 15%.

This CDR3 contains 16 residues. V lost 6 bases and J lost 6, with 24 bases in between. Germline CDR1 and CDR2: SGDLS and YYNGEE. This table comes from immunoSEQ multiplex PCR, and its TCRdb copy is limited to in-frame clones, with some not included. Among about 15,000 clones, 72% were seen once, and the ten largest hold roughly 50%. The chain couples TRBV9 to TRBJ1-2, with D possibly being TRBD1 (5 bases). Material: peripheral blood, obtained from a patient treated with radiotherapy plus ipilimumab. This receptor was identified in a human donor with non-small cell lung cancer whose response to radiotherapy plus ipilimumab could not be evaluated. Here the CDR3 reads CASKRVPEYPGDGYTF. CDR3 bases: TGTGCCAGCAAAAGGGTTCCGGAGTATCCGGGGGATGGCTACACCTTC.